This T cell receptor beta chain was documented in a study of T cells in tumors after PD-1 blockade. Study background: Prior checkpoint blockade, systemic immunosuppressant use, or anti-cancer therapy within 4 weeks excluded patients. Peripheral blood samples averaged around 38,000 unique clonotypes and roughly 110,000 templates.

The protocol was immunoSEQ multiplex PCR, while the TCRdb copy is restricted to in-frame clones and leaves out a portion. Here the sample spans approximately 45,000 clones, more than 60% being singletons. Germline V CDR1 and CDR2: LNHDA, SQIVND (reference sequence). The CDR3 runs 15 residues. J was trimmed by 4 bases and V by 2 bases; bases with no gene match: 6. The specimen was PBMCs, collected before anti-PD-1 therapy. The TCR was taken from a human donor with advanced basal cell or squamous cell carcinoma (not recorded which). The chain combines TRBV19 with TRBJ1-1; 8 positions match TRBD1. The chain's CDR3 is CASSIMTGVPTEAFF. CDR3 DNA: TGTGCCAGTAGTATAATGACAGGGGTCCCCACTGAAGCTTTCTTT. Using reference TRBV19 and TRBJ1-1 for the parts outside the CDR3, the full variable domain is DGGITQSPKYLFRKEGQNVTLSCEQNLNHDAMYWYRQDPGQGLRLIYYSQIVNDFQKGDIAEGYSVSREKKESFPLTVTSAQKNPTAFYLCASSIMTGVPTEAFFGQGTRLTVV.